A selection of T cell receptor beta chains follows, all from one sample in a study of T cell repertoires in ileal Crohn's disease. Measured with immunoSEQ multiplex PCR; TCRdb has only the in-frame clones, and not every one. The sample carries fewer than 8,000 clones, around 79% recorded once. The sample consisted of ileal tissue. The source of these receptors is an adult with Crohn's disease. Both conserved end residues are part of each CDR3. The D gene is left open where the match is weak. Only some rows state a clone size, as once, few, many or a class for expanded clones.

few | TRBJ2-7 | TRBV30 | TRBD2 | CAWSWGGGKNEQYF | TGTGCCTGGAGTTGGGGGGGAGGGAAGAACGAGCAGTACTTC
- | TRBJ1-3 | TRBV30 | - | CAWSATIVRRGSSIYF | TGTGCCTGGAGTGCCACGATCGTAAGGAGGGGTAGTTCCATATATTTT
- | TRBJ2-3 | TRBV5-1 | TRBD1 | CASSQGQGAGDTQYF | TGCGCCAGCAGCCAGGGACAGGGGGCGGGAGATACGCAGTATTTT
once | TRBJ2-3 | TRBV6-4 | TRBD2 | CASSDLAGGDTQYF | TGTGCCAGCAGTGACTTAGCGGGAGGAGATACGCAGTATTTT
few | TRBJ1-5 | TRBV6-6 | TRBD1 | CASRTGTGNQPQHF | TGTGCCAGCAGAACCGGGACAGGGAATCAGCCCCAGCATTTT
- | TRBJ1-2 | TRBV2 | TRBD1 | CASRGQAYGYTF | TGTGCCAGCAGGGGACAGGCCTATGGCTACACCTTC
- | TRBJ2-7 | TRBV7-6 | TRBD1 | CASSPQTGLTSYEQYF | TGTGCCAGCAGCCCTCAGACAGGGCTCACGTCCTACGAGCAGTACTTC
few | TRBJ2-7 | TRBV7-9 | TRBD1 | CASSTFGTELYEQYF | TGTGCCAGCAGCACCTTTGGGACAGAGTTGTACGAGCAGTACTTC
once | TRBJ2-1 | TRBV18 | - | CASSPRMSSYNEQFF | TGTGCCAGCTCACCGCGCATGAGCTCCTACAATGAGCAGTTCTTC
- | TRBJ2-7 | TRBV5-4 | TRBD2 | CASSLVGTSVREQYF | TGTGCCAGCAGCTTGGTAGGGACTAGCGTTCGCGAGCAGTACTTC
few | TRBJ2-5 | TRBV7-9 | - | CASSLASGQETQYF | TGTGCCAGCAGCTTAGCGAGCGGCCAAGAGACCCAGTACTTC
- | TRBJ2-1 | TRBV6-6 | - | CASSYLLLARRGEQFF | TGTGCCAGCAGTTACCTTTTACTGGCAAGGCGAGGGGAGCAGTTCTTC
- | TRBJ2-2 | TRBV5-5 | - | CASSLSHSGYTGELFF | TGTGCCAGCAGCTTGTCACACAGCGGGTATACCGGGGAGCTGTTTTTT
- | TRBJ1-3 | TRBV7-2 | TRBD1 | CASSSVTGGGNTIYF | TGTGCCAGCAGCTCAGTCACAGGGGGCGGAAACACCATATATTTT
- | TRBJ2-7 | TRBV5-6 | TRBD1 | CASSLLGTGGYEQYF | TGTGCCAGCAGCTTGTTGGGGACAGGGGGCTACGAGCAGTACTTC